This T cell receptor beta chain derives from a study of T cells after posttransplantation cyclophosphamide. Method: immunoSEQ multiplex PCR; TCRdb's copy keeps in-frame clones and lacks some. The data contain roughly 49,000 clones, more than 70% of them seen just once; the ten biggest clones take up about 2.6%. Of note for this clone: Its antigen is unidentified.

Study-wide findings and caveats: Later blood repertoires were often dominated by clones from the donor CD8+ memory compartment.

Between the trimmed V and J ends, which lost 5 bases and 0 bases, there was a span of 13 bases. This CDR3 is 15 amino acids long. The germline gives CDR1 SGHNT, CDR2 YENEEA. The V gene is TRBV11-3, the J gene TRBJ1-1, with D perhaps TRBD1 (6 bases). This clonotype originated in a man younger than 40 with a blood cancer, CMV-positive, and with a related stem cell donor. The sample comprised PBMCs. CDR3 DNA sequence: TGTGCCAGCAGCGCACAGGGTGGGATGAACACTGAAGCTTTCTTT. Its translation is CASSAQGGMNTEAFF.